The rows below give T cell receptor beta chains drawn from one sample of a study of metastatic and nonmetastatic thyroid tumors. TCRdb used MiXCR to call clones anew from the PCR reads. Among about 18,000 clones listed, roughly 24% were seen once. Sequencing used adjacent normal tissue. Receptors originate from a female donor with papillary thyroid cancer or a benign thyroid nodule (not recorded which). Some clones in this sample may be carry-over from other donors' samples. Each CDR3 is given with its conserved first and last residue. Each record gives: clone size, J gene, D gene, V gene, CDR3 DNA, CDR3 protein. A D gene is named only where the DNA matches it firmly. Size is omitted from some rows. Given values are once, few, many or a class for expanded clones.

abundance: few; j_gene: TRBJ2-7; d_gene: TRBD2; v_gene: TRBV6-1; CDR3nt: TGTGCCAGCAGAAGGGGTCTGGGGACTAGCTCCTACGAGCAGTACTTC; CDR3aa: CASRRGLGTSSYEQYF
abundance: NA; j_gene: TRBJ2-7; d_gene: NA; v_gene: TRBV5-4; CDR3nt: TGTGCCAGCAGCAGCACGATCTCCTACGAGCAGTACTTC; CDR3aa: CASSSTISYEQYF
abundance: NA; j_gene: TRBJ2-7; d_gene: TRBD2; v_gene: TRBV20-1; CDR3nt: TGCAGTGCTAGAGACTTCCTCCCAGCGGGAGGGCCTGGGGAGCAGTACTTC; CDR3aa: CSARDFLPAGGPGEQYF
abundance: NA; j_gene: TRBJ2-1; d_gene: NA; v_gene: TRBV20-1; CDR3nt: TGCAGTGCCCCAGCGGACAGCTCCTACAATGAGCAGTTCTTC; CDR3aa: CSAPADSSYNEQFF
abundance: few; j_gene: TRBJ1-3; d_gene: NA; v_gene: TRBV11-2; CDR3nt: TGTGCCAGCAGCTTAGAGGGACACCCTGGAAACACCATATATTTT; CDR3aa: CASSLEGHPGNTIYF
abundance: few; j_gene: TRBJ1-2; d_gene: NA; v_gene: TRBV7-2; CDR3nt: TGTGCCAGCAGCTCGTACATATCTCGGGGCTACACCTTC; CDR3aa: CASSSYISRGYTF
abundance: NA; j_gene: TRBJ2-1; d_gene: NA; v_gene: TRBV7-6; CDR3nt: TGTGCCAGCAGCCCAGACTCGTACAATGAGCAGTTCTTC; CDR3aa: CASSPDSYNEQFF
abundance: NA; j_gene: TRBJ2-3; d_gene: TRBD2; v_gene: TRBV15; CDR3nt: TGTGCCACCAGCAGAGGGGAGCGGGAAACGGATACGCAGTATTTT; CDR3aa: CATSRGERETDTQYF
abundance: few; j_gene: TRBJ2-2; d_gene: TRBD2; v_gene: TRBV6-1; CDR3nt: TGTGCCAGCGCCTCGGGGACTAGCGGGAACACCGGGGAGCTGTTTTTT; CDR3aa: CASASGTSGNTGELFF
abundance: few; j_gene: TRBJ1-1; d_gene: TRBD1; v_gene: TRBV20-1; CDR3nt: TGCAGTGCTCACAGGGGGAGCACTGAAGCTTTCTTT; CDR3aa: CSAHRGSTEAFF
abundance: NA; j_gene: TRBJ2-7; d_gene: NA; v_gene: TRBV27; CDR3nt: TGTGCCAGCAGTTACCCCAACAGGGCAGGGTCGGATGAGCAGTACTTC; CDR3aa: CASSYPNRAGSDEQYF
abundance: few; j_gene: TRBJ1-2; d_gene: NA; v_gene: TRBV6-1; CDR3nt: TGTGCCAGCAGTCGGGACATTAACTATGGCTACACCTTC; CDR3aa: CASSRDINYGYTF
abundance: NA; j_gene: TRBJ2-7; d_gene: TRBD2; v_gene: TRBV7-2; CDR3nt: TGTGCCAGCAGCCCGCAGCCCGGGGGGATCTACGAGCAGTACTTC; CDR3aa: CASSPQPGGIYEQYF
abundance: few; j_gene: TRBJ2-3; d_gene: NA; v_gene: TRBV5-1; CDR3nt: TGCGCCAGCAGCTTGGAGCAGGCCCTTAGGACAGATACGCAGTATTTT; CDR3aa: CASSLEQALRTDTQYF
abundance: NA; j_gene: TRBJ1-1; d_gene: NA; v_gene: TRBV6-4; CDR3nt: TGTGCCAGCAGTGTGGGTGGGGGTAACACTGAAGCTTTCTTT; CDR3aa: CASSVGGGNTEAFF